This T cell receptor beta chain was sequenced in a study of OX40 agonist ivuxolimab in advanced cancers. Whole-study context: Recorded diagnoses for dose-escalation patients were hepatocellular carcinoma, melanoma, renal cell or head and neck cancer. General observations from the study: Normalized T-cell clonal expansion was also low in a subset of nonresponders.

Concerning this clone: Its antigen is not known.

Using immunoSEQ multiplex PCR, the repertoire was profiled, and TCRdb retains in-frame clones only, with some absent. The table has about 31,000 clones, roughly 83% seen once. Germline values: CDR1 SNHLY, CDR2 FYNNEI. The CDR3 spans 14 residues. V lost 9 bases, J lost 6 bases, and 8 bases stayed unmatched. At cycle 4 day 1, cycle 7 day 1, and baseline, blood was sampled. This chain links TRBV2 with TRBJ1-5, with TRBD1 matching 10 bases. Source: CD4+ or CD8+ T cells sorted from blood, taken in a trial of the OX40 agonist ivuxolimab. The sequence derives from an adult with an advanced solid tumor such as melanoma, head and neck, liver or kidney cancer. CDR3 sequence reads: CASQTGGTGQPQHF. In nucleotides, the CDR3 is TGTGCCAGTCAGACAGGGGGCACGGGTCAGCCCCAGCATTTT.